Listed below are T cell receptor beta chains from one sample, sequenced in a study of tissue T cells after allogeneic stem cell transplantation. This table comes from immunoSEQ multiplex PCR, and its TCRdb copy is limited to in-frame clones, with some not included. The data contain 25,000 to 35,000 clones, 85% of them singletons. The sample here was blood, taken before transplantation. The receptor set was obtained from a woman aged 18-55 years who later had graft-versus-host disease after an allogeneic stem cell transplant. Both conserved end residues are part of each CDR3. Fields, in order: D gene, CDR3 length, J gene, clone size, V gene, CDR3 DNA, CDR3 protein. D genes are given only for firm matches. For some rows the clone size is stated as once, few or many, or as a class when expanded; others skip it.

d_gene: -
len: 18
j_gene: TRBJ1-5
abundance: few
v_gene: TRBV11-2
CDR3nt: TGTGCCAGCAGCTTAGGCAGGGAGGGGGGATATAGCAATCAGCCCCAGCATTTT
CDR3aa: CASSLGREGGYSNQPQHF

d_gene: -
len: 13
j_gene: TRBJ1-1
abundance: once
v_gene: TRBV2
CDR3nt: TGTGCCAGATATAGACGGGAGAACACTGAAGCTTTCTTT
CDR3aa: CARYRRENTEAFF

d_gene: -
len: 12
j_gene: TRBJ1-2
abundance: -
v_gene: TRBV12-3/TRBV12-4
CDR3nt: TGTGCCAGCAGTTTAGCTCAGGGAGGCTACACCTTC
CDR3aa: CASSLAQGGYTF

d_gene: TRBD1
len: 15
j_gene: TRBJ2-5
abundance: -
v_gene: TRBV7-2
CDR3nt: TGTGCCAGCAGCCGTGGGGACAGGGGGCAGGAGACCCAGTACTTC
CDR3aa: CASSRGDRGQETQYF

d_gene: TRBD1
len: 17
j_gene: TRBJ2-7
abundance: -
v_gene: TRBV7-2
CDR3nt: TGTGCCAGCAGCTTATTTTTTGTTGGGACAGGGGGCTTGGAGCAGTACTTC
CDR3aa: CASSLFFVGTGGLEQYF

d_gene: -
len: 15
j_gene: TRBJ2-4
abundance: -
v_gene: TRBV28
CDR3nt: TGTGCCAGCAGTAACAGGAGTTTAGCCAAAAACATTCAGTACTTC
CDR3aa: CASSNRSLAKNIQYF

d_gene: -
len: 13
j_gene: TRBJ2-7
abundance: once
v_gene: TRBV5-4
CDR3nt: TGTGCCAGCAGCTTAAGGACACTGAACGAGCAGTACTTC
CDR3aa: CASSLRTLNEQYF

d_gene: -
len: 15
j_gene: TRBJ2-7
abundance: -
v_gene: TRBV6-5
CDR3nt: TGTGCCAGCAGTTACTTCCGTACTAGTTTAGAGGAGCAGTACTTC
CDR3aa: CASSYFRTSLEEQYF

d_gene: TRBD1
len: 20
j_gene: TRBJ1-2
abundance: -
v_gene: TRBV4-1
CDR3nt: TGCGCCAGCAGCCAAGAGAGGCGAACCGACAGGGGCCCGCCTAACTATGGCTACACCTTC
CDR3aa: CASSQERRTDRGPPNYGYTF

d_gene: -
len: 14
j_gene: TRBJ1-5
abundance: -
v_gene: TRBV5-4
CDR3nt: TGTGCCAGCAGCGTGGACATTTACCGTCAGCCCCAGCATTTT
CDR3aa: CASSVDIYRQPQHF

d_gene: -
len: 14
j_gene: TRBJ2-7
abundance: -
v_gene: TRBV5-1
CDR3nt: TGCGCCAGCAGCCGGGGGACAGACGCCTACGAGCAGTACTTC
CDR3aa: CASSRGTDAYEQYF

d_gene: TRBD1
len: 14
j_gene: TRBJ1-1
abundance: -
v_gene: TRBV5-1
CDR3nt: TGCGCCAGCAGTACCGGGACAGGGGCTTTTCAAGCTTTCTTT
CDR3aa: CASSTGTGAFQAFF

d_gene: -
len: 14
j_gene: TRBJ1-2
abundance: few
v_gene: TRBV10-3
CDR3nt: TGTGCCATCAGTACAGAGGCGGGGGCGCTCGGCTACACCTTC
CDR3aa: CAISTEAGALGYTF

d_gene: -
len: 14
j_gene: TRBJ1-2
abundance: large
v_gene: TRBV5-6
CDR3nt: TGTGCCAGCAGCCCTAACCGGGACCGCTGGGGCTACACCTTC
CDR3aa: CASSPNRDRWGYTF

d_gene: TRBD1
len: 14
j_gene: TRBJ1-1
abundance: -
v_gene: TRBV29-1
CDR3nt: TGCAGCGTATATGGGGACAGCCAGAACACTGAAGCTTTCTTT
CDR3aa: CSVYGDSQNTEAFF

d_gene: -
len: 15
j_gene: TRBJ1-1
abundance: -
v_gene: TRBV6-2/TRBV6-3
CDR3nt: TGTGCCAGCAGTTCCCTACAGGGACTTAACACTGAAGCTTTCTTT
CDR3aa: CASSSLQGLNTEAFF

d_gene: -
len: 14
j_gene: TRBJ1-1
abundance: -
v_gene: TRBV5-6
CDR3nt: TGTGCCAGCAGCGGGTCTCTTGGTTATTATGAAGCTTTCTTT
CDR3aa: CASSGSLGYYEAFF

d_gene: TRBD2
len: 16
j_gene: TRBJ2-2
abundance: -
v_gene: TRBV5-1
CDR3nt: TGCGCCAGCAGCTTCCCGGGACTAGCGAACACCGGGGAGCTGTTTTTT
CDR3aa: CASSFPGLANTGELFF

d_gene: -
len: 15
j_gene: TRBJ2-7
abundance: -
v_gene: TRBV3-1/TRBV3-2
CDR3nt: TGTGCCAGCAGCCATCAGGGTGATCCATTCTACGAGCAGTACTTC
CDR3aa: CASSHQGDPFYEQYF

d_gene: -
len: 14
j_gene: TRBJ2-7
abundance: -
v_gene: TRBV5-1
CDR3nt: TGCGCCAGCAGCTTGGCGATTGAGACCTACGAGCAGTACTTC
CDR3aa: CASSLAIETYEQYF

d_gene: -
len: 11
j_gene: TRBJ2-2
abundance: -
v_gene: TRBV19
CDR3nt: TGTGCCAGTAGCAACACCGGGGAGCTGTTTTTT
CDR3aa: CASSNTGELFF

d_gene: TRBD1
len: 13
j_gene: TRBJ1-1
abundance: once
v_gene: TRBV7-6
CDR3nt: TGTGCCAGCAGCCCCAACAGGGGCACTGAAGCTTTCTTT
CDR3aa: CASSPNRGTEAFF